A few counts support the clone carrying this T cell receptor (beta chain). Its target is unknown. The germline gives CDR1 SNHLY, CDR2 FYNNEI. The CDR3 totals 13 residues. With 6 bases removed from V and 8 bases from J, the gap between germline ends came to 14 bases. The source of the sample is a study of T-cell memory formation after mild COVID-19. Study-level information: The TCR clusters were mostly specific to one donor. Study observations and caveats: The second-wave clones peaking on day 37 were not confirmed as SARS-CoV-2-specific. Of the contracting clones, CD4+ ones lay mainly in CM and EM, and CD8+ ones in EMRA.

A single record per CDR3 protein comes from TCRdb applying MiXCR to the 5' RACE reads. The sample records 120,000 or so distinct CDR3 sequences, roughly 15% being singletons. This clonotype was obtained from an adult woman who had mild COVID-19 (a few samples of this study predate the infection). Cell type and time point are not known. V usage is TRBV2 and J usage is TRBJ2-4; a possible D gene is TRBD2 (5 bases). The material sequenced was PBMCs or a T cell subset sorted from them (not recorded which). CDR3 nucleotides: TGTGCCAGCAGGCGGGCAAGGGATTACATTCAGTACTTC. Protein product: CASRRARDYIQYF.